Below are 12 T cell receptor beta chains sequenced from a single sample in a study of T cell changes during pregnancy in multiple sclerosis. Sequencing was performed with immunoSEQ multiplex PCR; in TCRdb, only in-frame clones are kept and a portion is missing. The repertoire holds about 56,000 clones, with about 90% as singletons. Sequenced here: CD4+ T cells from peripheral blood mononuclear cells, sampled in the second trimester of pregnancy. These TCRs come from a female donor with multiple sclerosis, enrolled in a pregnancy study.

The gene calls are TRBV2 and TRBJ2-2; TRBD2 matches at 7 bases. The CDR3 has 15 residues. With 8 bases clipped from V and 2 bases from J, the junction kept 8 bases outside the gene matches. The germline V gene has CDR1 SNHLY and CDR2 FYNNEI. The CDR3 here is CASSVLAVNTGELFF. The DNA for the CDR3 is TGTGCCAGCTCTGTCCTAGCGGTAAACACCGGGGAGCTGTTTTTT.

The chain couples TRBV5-1 to TRBJ1-4; 11 positions match TRBD1. The germline CDR1 and CDR2 sequences are SGHRS and YFSETQ. The V segment lost 8 bases and the J segment 5 bases; nucleotides outside the gene matches: 2. This CDR3 is 13 amino acids long. The CDR3 DNA follows: TGCGCCAGTGGGACAGGGGGGAATGAAAAACTGTTTTTT. Translation: CASGTGGNEKLFF.

The rearrangement links TRBV11-2 to TRBJ2-1; TRBD2 aligns across 7 bases. In germline, CDR1 is SGHAT, CDR2 FQNNGV. The CDR3 loop spans 16 amino acids. Trimming at V came to 5 bases and at J to 2 bases, leaving 9 bases not matched to a gene. CDR3 sequence (DNA): TGTGCCAGCAGCCCAGCAACGGGGGGTCCCTACAATGAGCAGTTCTTC. It is translated as CASSPATGGPYNEQFF.

The J gene is TRBJ1-3, the V gene TRBV18; D remains ambiguous. This CDR3 region has 15 residues. Per the germline V gene, CDR1 is KGHSH and CDR2 is LQKENI. V was cut by 2 bases and J by 4 bases, with 12 bases left in between. DNA of the CDR3: TGTGCCAGCTCACCAAATGGGGAGCCCGGAAACACCATATATTTT. This encodes CASSPNGEPGNTIYF. Looking up the rest from reference TRBV18 and TRBJ1-3 gives the full variable domain: NAGVMQNPRHLVRRRGQEARLRCSPMKGHSHVYWYRQLPEEGLKFMVYLQKENIIDESGMPKERFSAEFPKEGPSILRIQQVVRGDSAAYFCASSPNGEPGNTIYFGEGSWLTVV.

CDR3 nucleotides: TGTGCCAGTAGTATTGCTGACAGGGCTGTCGGGGAGCTGTTTTTT. It is translated as CASSIADRAVGELFF. The genes are TRBV19 and TRBJ2-2; TRBD1 matches at 7 bases. J lost 7 bases, V lost 3 bases, and 8 bases had no gene match. The CDR3 loop spans 15 amino acids. Germline values: CDR1 LNHDA, CDR2 SQIVND (reference sequence).

The chain employs TRBV30 and TRBJ1-5, with a tentative D call TRBD1 (6 bases). The V end lost 0 bases, the J end lost 3 bases, and 15 bases lay between the germline ends. This CDR3 is 16 amino acids long. Germline CDR1 is GTSNPN and CDR2 is SVGIG (reference sequence). The CDR3 bases are TGTGCCTGGAGTGTTAAGGGAGGGGGTCCCAATCAGCCCCAGCATTTT. Translation: CAWSVKGGGPNQPQHF.

This clone was observed once. The J gene is TRBJ1-2, the V gene TRBV19; D might be TRBD1 (5 bases). V dropped 4 bases and J dropped 7 bases, with 16 bases sitting between them. The germline V gene encodes CDR1 LNHDA and CDR2 SQIVND (reference sequence). The CDR3 covers 14 residues. As DNA, the CDR3 is TGTGCCAGTAGTAACAGGTCCGCTCCTCTTGGCTACACCTTC. Its translation is CASSNRSAPLGYTF. The full variable domain, rest sourced from reference TRBV19 and TRBJ1-2, is DGGITQSPKYLFRKEGQNVTLSCEQNLNHDAMYWYRQDPGQGLRLIYYSQIVNDFQKGDIAEGYSVSREKKESFPLTVTSAQKNPTAFYLCASSNRSAPLGYTFGSGTRLTVV.

This chain joins TRBV7-9 and TRBJ1-3, with a possible D match to TRBD1 (5 bases). Germline V lookup: CDR1 SEHNR, CDR2 FQNEAQ (reference sequence). The V end was cut by 6 bases, the J end by 0 bases, with 21 bases between. The CDR3 has 18 amino acids. CDR3: CASSSLGPTIPSGNTIYF. The CDR3 nucleotides read TGTGCCAGCAGTTCCTTGGGGCCGACGATCCCCTCTGGAAACACCATATATTTT.

The CDR3 region is CASMGLGGSGANVLTF. In DNA, the CDR3 is TGTGCCAGTATGGGGTTGGGGGGGTCGGGGGCCAACGTCCTGACTTTC. The chain recombines TRBV19 with TRBJ2-6; TRBD2 agrees at 7 bases. CDR3 size: 16 residues. CDR1 is LNHDA, CDR2 SQIVND, per germline (reference sequence). V was pared by 7 bases and J by 4 bases, with 10 bases of the junction left unmatched. The full variable domain, completed using reference TRBV19 and TRBJ2-6, is DGGITQSPKYLFRKEGQNVTLSCEQNLNHDAMYWYRQDPGQGLRLIYYSQIVNDFQKGDIAEGYSVSREKKESFPLTVTSAQKNPTAFYLCASMGLGGSGANVLTFGAGSRLTVL.

V gene TRBV28 combines with J gene TRBJ1-5, with 8 positions matching TRBD1. Trimming cost V 6 bases and J 2 bases; bases outside gene matches: 6. Looked up from germline, CDR1 is MDHEN and CDR2 is SYDVKM. This CDR3 is built from 15 residues. The CDR3 DNA reads TGTGCCAGCAGACCGACAGGGGTCGGCAATCAGCCCCAGCATTTT. Amino acids: CASRPTGVGNQPQHF.

The V call is TRBV7-6, the J call TRBJ2-1; TRBD1 is a possible D gene (6 bases). CDR1 and CDR2 from the germline V gene are SGHVS and FNYEAQ. V lost 5 bases and J 7 bases, leaving 15 bases between the germline ends. CDR3 length: 14 amino acids. The CDR3 bases are TGTGCCAGCAGCCGGTCAGGGGCGCGTAATGAGCAGTTCTTC. It yields the protein CASSRSGARNEQFF. Complete variable domain (other parts from reference TRBV7-6 and TRBJ2-1): GAGVSQSPRYKVTKRGQDVALRCDPISGHVSLYWYRQALGQGPEFLTYFNYEAQQDKSGLPNDRFSAERPEGSISTLTIQRTEQRDSAMYRCASSRSGARNEQFFGPGTRLTVL.

The chain carries TRBV18 and TRBJ1-4; tentative D call: TRBD1 (6 bases). This CDR3 spans 15 amino acids. Trimming pared 3 bases from V and 5 bases from J, leaving 13 bases between. Germline CDR1 KGHSH, CDR2 LQKENI. CDR3 DNA sequence: TGTGCCAGCTCACCTTTGGGGGCTCCAAATGAAAAACTGTTTTTT. It is translated as CASSPLGAPNEKLFF.